This TCR beta chain emerged from a study of long-term antiretroviral therapy in people with HIV (dated by TCRdb to between 2020 and 2023). In the study overall: The earliest samples were collected about a decade before the 2015 WHO recommendation for immediate ART, when ART was typically delayed until CD4 counts fell. A retrospective serial study tested whether changes in peripheral blood TRB repertoire composition and diversity were associated with ART initiation and durable HIV suppression. The cohort contributed roughly 190 cryopreserved PBMC samples from about 29 adults with confirmed HIV infection, collected serially over a mean of about six years (range 1-12). About 35% of the 30 participants with HIV were female. No cross-contamination during QIAcube processing was seen in test extractions of a monoclonal T-cell line run alongside 25 to 35 polyclonal samples.

The germline V gene encodes CDR1 SEHNR and CDR2 FQNEAQ (reference sequence). The germline V and J ends show losses of 4 bases and 14 bases respectively, and no gene match explains 12 bases of the junction. The CDR3 goes from the cysteine to the phenylalanine over 15 residues. Of the read, only the CDR3 DNA is kept; its 45 bases are in frame from base 1. Participants were included only if at least one PBMC sample before ART initiation and at least two post-ART samples were available. Treatment was received in the United States of America by all participants with HIV. Before DNA extraction, cryopreserved samples of roughly 0.95-10 million PBMC were thawed and washed. At the time of the earliest PBMC sample, participants with HIV were aged between roughly 23 and 60 years. PBMC samples were contributed by each participant from 1-4 timepoints before ART initiation and 2-8 timepoints after ART initiation, with a median of 7 samples. Serial HIV viral load, CD4+ T-cell count, ART history and demographic data were obtained for every participant. Genomic DNA was extracted from unsorted PBMC with a Qiagen kit on a QIAcube, with processing performed in batches of 12 samples.

The immunoSEQ hsTCRB v3.0 assay was used at survey level resolution to sequence the TRB variable region. A depth of about 40,000-55,000 T-cell genomes per sample was targeted for TRB sequencing. An Illumina MiSeq with a v3 150-cycle kit was used to sequence the pooled TRB libraries. The paper's data handling went like this. Repertoire analysis was performed in R inside a reproducible Nextflow workflow that covered QC, data transformation and analysis. LymphoSeq2, an R package for AIRR-Seq data exploration, was used to implement custom analyses. After excluding several samples that yielded fewer than 5000 total TRB sequences, 150 to 200 HIV repertoires remained for analysis. Of the 180 to 200 retained HIV repertoires, about 61 were collected before and around 130 after ART initiation. Repertoires were downsampled to 5000 TRB nucleotide sequences, and summary statistics were averaged over 100 downsampling iterations. The analysis kept only TRB sequences whose CDR3 regions were at least seven amino acids long. Two measures captured diversity: a Shannon entropy-derived clonality score and the Gini coefficient. In the repertoire networks, any two of the top 5000 CDR3 amino acid sequences were connected whenever the two sequences differed by an edit distance of one. For TRB CDR3 amino acid sequences, GLIPH2 was used to predict antigen specificity groups and MHC restriction. To flag known CMV, EBV, HIV or tissue antigen associations, CDR3 amino acid sequences were matched against VDJdb and McPAS-TCR. Pre-ART, post-ART and control groups were compared with Wilcoxon signed-rank tests and Holm-Bonferroni correction. The clones in this table, taken by TCRdb from immuneACCESS, are in-frame only. Not every clone is retained; where verified, under half of the shortfall comes from an unresolved V gene, and the cause of the rest is unknown. That table gives V, J and clone size, and the DNA gave D and trimming. For this sample there are about 33,000 clones; about 83% appear just once. The leading ten clones occupy less than 9% of the sample.

Regarding this clone: The antigen it recognizes is unknown. One base away there is no much larger clone; base qualities are not given.

General conclusions and limits of the study: A significant increase in TRB diversity was found to be associated with ART initiation, although TRB diversity was observed to remain significantly below that of transplant donor controls even after long-term ART. Because cell numbers in pre-ART samples were limited, unsorted PBMC were profiled instead of sorted CD4+ and CD8+ T cells. Inferences about post-ART repertoire changes are limited because no data were available on ART adherence, viral resistance or therapy changes. Since PBMC availability was limited, sequencing covered only the TCR beta chain, with no alpha chain pairing. HIV repertoires had narrower CDR3 length ranges than controls, and the network structure suggested an antigen-experienced repertoire that shifted only slightly toward naive after ART. Samples dated from the mid-2000s to the late 2010s, and the ART regimens used may be less effective than current ones. Expanded TRB clones identified before ART initiation dominated the repertoire at all time points, although this dominance fluctuated and declined in many PLHIV after ART.

This sequence uses TRBV7-9 and TRBJ1-6; 9 bases in between match TRBD1. The input for sequencing was unsorted PBMCs, taken 2 years after starting antiretroviral therapy. The source is a woman in her fifties or sixties with HIV. The CDR3 loop reads CASSSTTGGLFSLHF. The base sequence is TGTGCCAGCAGCTCTACTACAGGGGGCCTTTTCTCCCTCCACTTT. Reference TRBV7-9 and TRBJ1-6 proteins supply the regions before and after the CDR3; the full variable domain is: DTGVSQNPRHKITKRGQNVTFRCDPISEHNRLYWYRQTLGQGPEFLTYFQNEAQLEKSRLLSDRFSAERPKGSFSTLEIQRTEQGDSAMYLCASSSTTGGLFSLHFGNGTRLTVT.